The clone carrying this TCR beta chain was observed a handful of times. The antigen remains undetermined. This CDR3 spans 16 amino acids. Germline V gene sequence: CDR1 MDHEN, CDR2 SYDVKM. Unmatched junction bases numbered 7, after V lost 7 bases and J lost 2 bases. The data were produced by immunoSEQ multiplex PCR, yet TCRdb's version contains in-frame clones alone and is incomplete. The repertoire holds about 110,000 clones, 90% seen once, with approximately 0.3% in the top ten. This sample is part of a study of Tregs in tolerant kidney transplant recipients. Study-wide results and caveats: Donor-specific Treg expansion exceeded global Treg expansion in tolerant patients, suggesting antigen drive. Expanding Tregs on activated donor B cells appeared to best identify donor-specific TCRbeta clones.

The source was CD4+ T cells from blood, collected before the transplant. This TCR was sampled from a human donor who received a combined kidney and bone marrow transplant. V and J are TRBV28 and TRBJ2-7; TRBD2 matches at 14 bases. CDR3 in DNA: TGTGCCAGCAAGGGGACTAGCGGGAGTTTGGCCTACGAGCAGTACTTC. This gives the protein CASKGTSGSLAYEQYF.